These 15 T cell receptor beta chains came from one sample sequenced in a study of shared clonotypes between healthy human individuals. Method: immunoSEQ multiplex PCR; TCRdb's copy keeps in-frame clones and lacks some. The repertoire has 2,500,000 or so clones, less than 95% of them found once; the top ten carry 0.37%. Sequencing input: naive CD4+ T cells from PBMCs. Subset indicated: CD45RA+ positively selected. The receptor set was obtained from a man aged 18 to 30 in good health. Some clones in this sample may be carry-over from other donors' samples.

A word on this clone: This specimen includes other DNA sequences encoding the same CDR3. This chain connects TRBV4-2 to TRBJ2-7; a possible D gene is TRBD2 (5 bases). This CDR3 contains 15 residues. V lost 0 bases, J lost 0 bases, and 9 bases lay in between. Per germline, CDR1 LGHNA and CDR2 YNFKEQ. CDR3 in DNA: TGTGCCAGCAGCCAAGATCCTAGCAGCTCCTACGAGCAGTACTTC. Translating it yields CASSQDPSSSYEQYF.

The chain is built from TRBV10-3 and TRBJ2-7, with D perhaps TRBD2 (6 bases). Germline V gene data show CDR1 as ENHRY and CDR2 as SYGVKD. Trimming pared 10 bases from V and 6 bases from J, leaving 22 bases between. CDR3 length: 14 amino acids. The CDR3 spells CATARGTSNPEQYF. The DNA for the CDR3 is TGTGCCACCGCCCGGGGGACTTCTAACCCCGAGCAGTACTTC.

Here the CDR3 reads CASNPQGRDTGELFF. DNA of the CDR3: TGTGCCAGCAACCCCCAGGGTAGGGACACCGGGGAGCTGTTTTTT. The V call is TRBV6-5, the J call TRBJ2-2; tentative D call: TRBD1 (5 bases). Germline CDR1 and CDR2: MNHEY and SVGAGI. The CDR3 is made up of 15 amino acids. The V and J ends lost 7 bases and 3 bases respectively, with 15 bases between them.

This chain joins TRBV18 and TRBJ1-2, with unresolved D. CDR3 length equals 17 residues. Trimming shortened V by 2 bases and J by 2 bases, and 18 bases separated the two germline ends. CDR1 and CDR2 (germline): KGHSH, LQKENI. This chain's CDR3 is CASSPVFQAGVNYGYTF. In nucleotides, the CDR3 is TGTGCCAGCTCACCAGTATTTCAGGCAGGAGTCAACTATGGCTACACCTTC. The variable domain in full, completed from reference TRBV18 and TRBJ1-2, reads NAGVMQNPRHLVRRRGQEARLRCSPMKGHSHVYWYRQLPEEGLKFMVYLQKENIIDESGMPKERFSAEFPKEGPSILRIQQVVRGDSAAYFCASSPVFQAGVNYGYTFGSGTRLTVV.

This chain uses TRBV6-1 with TRBJ2-7; the D is unclear. The germline V and J ends were trimmed by 7 bases and 0 bases, with 10 bases remaining between them. The CDR3 has 13 residues. Germline V gene data show CDR1 as MNHNS and CDR2 as SASEGT. CDR3 DNA sequence: TGTGCCAGCACCCTAAGGATCTCCTACGAGCAGTACTTC. Amino acids: CASTLRISYEQYF.

The chain employs TRBV28 and TRBJ1-1, with 7 bases lining up with TRBD1. Germline assignment: CDR1 MDHEN and CDR2 SYDVKM. J gave up 3 bases and V 6 bases, and 7 bases lay outside the gene matches. The CDR3 has 14 amino acids. CDR3 in amino acids: CASRAGGSHTEAFF. The CDR3 DNA reads TGTGCCAGCAGAGCAGGGGGGTCGCACACTGAAGCTTTCTTT.

The rearrangement uses TRBV10-3 and TRBJ1-5; 8 bases map to TRBD1. Trimming removed 5 bases from V and 5 bases from J; junction bases left unmatched: 2. Germline V gene data show CDR1 as ENHRY and CDR2 as SYGVKD. The CDR3 covers 13 residues. The DNA for the CDR3 is TGTGCCATCAGTAAACAGGGGGATCAGCCCCAGCATTTT. It yields the protein CAISKQGDQPQHF.

The table lists this clone with a count of one. V and J are TRBV7-9 and TRBJ1-1, with no clear D. The CDR3 totals 14 residues. Germline loops: CDR1 SEHNR, CDR2 FQNEAQ (reference sequence). V lost 2 bases and J lost 0, with 7 bases in between. The CDR3 reads CASSLKQMNTEAFF. In DNA form, the CDR3 reads TGTGCCAGCAGCTTAAAACAAATGAACACTGAAGCTTTCTTT.

This chain links TRBV19 with TRBJ1-5, with TRBD1 matching 7 bases. V shed 9 bases and J 7 bases; nucleotides not matched to a gene: 18. Per the germline V gene, CDR1 is LNHDA and CDR2 is SQIVND (reference sequence). The CDR3 spans 16 residues. CDR3 loop: CASLKGRQGVGQPQHF. CDR3 sequence (DNA): TGTGCCAGCCTAAAGGGCAGACAGGGCGTGGGGCAGCCCCAGCATTTT. Supplemented by reference TRBV19 and TRBJ1-5, the full variable domain reads DGGITQSPKYLFRKEGQNVTLSCEQNLNHDAMYWYRQDPGQGLRLIYYSQIVNDFQKGDIAEGYSVSREKKESFPLTVTSAQKNPTAFYLCASLKGRQGVGQPQHFGDGTRLSIL.

This clone occurred once. The V gene is TRBV28, the J gene TRBJ1-1; D is uncertain. The V and J ends lost 3 bases and 6 bases respectively, with 11 bases between them. CDR1 is MDHEN, CDR2 SYDVKM, per germline. There are 13 residues in the CDR3. Written as DNA, the CDR3 is TGTGCCAGCAGTTTCGACCCAAGTTCTGAAGCTTTCTTT. This gives the protein CASSFDPSSEAFF. The whole variable domain, remainder taken from reference TRBV28 and TRBJ1-1, is DVKVTQSSRYLVKRTGEKVFLECVQDMDHENMFWYRQDPGLGLRLIYFSYDVKMKEKGDIPEGYSVSREKKERFSLILESASTNQTSMYLCASSFDPSSEAFFGQGTRLTVV.

V gene TRBV5-1 combines with J gene TRBJ2-2; TRBD1 matches 9 bases. This CDR3 has 18 amino acids. With 4 bases clipped from V and 2 bases from J, the junction kept 12 bases outside the gene matches. CDR1 is SGHRS, CDR2 YFSETQ, per germline. The CDR3 DNA is TGCGCCAGCAGCGGCATACGGGACAGGGTAACAAACACCGGGGAGCTGTTTTTT. Translated: CASSGIRDRVTNTGELFF. The whole variable domain, remainder taken from reference TRBV5-1 and TRBJ2-2, is KAGVTQTPRYLIKTRGQQVTLSCSPISGHRSVSWYQQTPGQGLQFLFEYFSETQRNKGNFPGRFSGRQFSNSRSEMNVSTLELGDSALYLCASSGIRDRVTNTGELFFGEGSRLTVL.

The chain employs TRBV7-3 and TRBJ2-3; 10 nucleotides align to TRBD2. The ends lost 4 bases at V and 5 bases at J; junction bases unmatched: 6. Germline assignment: CDR1 SGHTA and CDR2 FQGTGA. This CDR3 is 15 amino acids long. DNA for the CDR3: TGTGCCAGCAGCTCTAGCGGGAGAGTCGTAGATACGCAGTATTTT. It translates to CASSSSGRVVDTQYF. Variable domain in full (rest from reference TRBV7-3 and TRBJ2-3): GAGVSQTPSNKVTEKGKYVELRCDPISGHTALYWYRQSLGQGPEFLIYFQGTGAADDSGLPNDRFFAVRPEGSVSTLKIQRTERGDSAVYLCASSSSGRVVDTQYFGPGTRLTVL.

V usage is TRBV27 and J usage is TRBJ2-7; tentatively, D is TRBD1 (5 bases). CDR1 MNHEY and CDR2 SMNVEV come from the germline V gene (reference sequence). This CDR3 contains 14 residues. V shed 5 bases and J shed 2 bases, with 13 bases lying between them. CDR3 protein: CASSPRTPTYEQYF. CDR3 DNA: TGTGCCAGCAGTCCCCGGACACCAACCTACGAGCAGTACTTC.

The gene calls are TRBV5-6 and TRBJ2-3, with D perhaps being TRBD1 or TRBD2 (6 bases each). Germline V lookup: CDR1 SGHDT, CDR2 YYEEEE. The CDR3 sequence is 16 residues long. Trimming shortened V by 0 bases and J by 0 bases, and 11 bases separated the two germline ends. The CDR3 sequence is CASSLDQGRSTDTQYF. CDR3 bases: TGTGCCAGCAGCTTGGATCAGGGGAGGAGCACAGATACGCAGTATTTT.

The gene calls are TRBV19 and TRBJ2-3; 11 nucleotides align to TRBD1. The germline V gene encodes CDR1 LNHDA and CDR2 SQIVND (reference sequence). The CDR3 runs 17 residues. V lost 6 bases and J lost 1; bases outside the gene matches: 9. In DNA form, the CDR3 reads TGTGCCAGTAGCAGTACCGGGACAGGGGGACGCACAGATACGCAGTATTTT. Its protein is CASSSTGTGGRTDTQYF.